Shown below are 18 T cell receptor beta chains from a single sample sequenced in a study of blood T cell repertoires in COVID-19. The protocol was immunoSEQ multiplex PCR, while the TCRdb copy is restricted to in-frame clones and leaves out a portion. The repertoire consists of about 87,000 clones, with approximately 83% occurring once and the leading ten covering roughly 2.2%. Sequencing input: peripheral blood. These receptors all stem from a woman aged 65 to 85 with acute or convalescent COVID-19.

This chain uses TRBV5-1 with TRBJ2-5, with 11 bases lining up with TRBD2. After removal of 4 bases from V and 9 bases from J, the junction contained 14 bases not matched to a gene. Germline V gene lookup returns CDR1 SGHRS and CDR2 YFSETQ. This CDR3 comprises 16 residues. The CDR3 nucleotides are TGCGCCAGCAGCCTTGGCACTAGCGGGGGCTATAGGGCCCAGTACTTC. As protein: CASSLGTSGGYRAQYF. Filled out from reference TRBV5-1 and TRBJ2-5, the complete variable domain reads KAGVTQTPRYLIKTRGQQVTLSCSPISGHRSVSWYQQTPGQGLQFLFEYFSETQRNKGNFPGRFSGRQFSNSRSEMNVSTLELGDSALYLCASSLGTSGGYRAQYFGPGTRLLVL.

V usage is TRBV5-6 and J usage is TRBJ2-5, with 11 bases fitting TRBD1. Germline V gives CDR1 SGHDT, CDR2 YYEEEE. The length of the CDR3 is 15 residues. V was clipped by 4 bases and J by 5 bases; unmatched bases: 7. CDR3 in amino acids: CASSQWTGGSETQYF. The CDR3 DNA reads as TGTGCCAGCAGCCAATGGACAGGGGGCTCCGAGACCCAGTACTTC.

The rearrangement uses TRBV19 and TRBJ1-1; D is perhaps TRBD1 (6 bases). CDR3 length: 16 residues. V dropped 7 bases and J dropped 0 bases, with 18 bases sitting between them. Germline CDR1 reads LNHDA; CDR2 reads SQIVND (reference sequence). The CDR3 nucleotides are TGTGCCAGTACCGTTGGACGGGACACTATGAACACTGAAGCTTTCTTT. It translates to CASTVGRDTMNTEAFF.

J is TRBJ1-2 and V is TRBV14, with a tentative D call TRBD1 (5 bases). V was clipped by 4 bases and J by 0 bases, with 12 bases between them. This CDR3 comprises 15 residues. Germline values: CDR1 SGHDN, CDR2 FVKESK. The CDR3 bases are TGTGCCAGCAGCCGCGGCGGGACGGCTAACTATGGCTACACCTTC. Its protein product is CASSRGGTANYGYTF.

The rearrangement uses TRBV10-3 and TRBJ1-1; weak D call: TRBD1 (5 bases). CDR3 length: 13 amino acids. Trimming left V 5 bases short and J 3 bases short, with 10 bases between. CDR1 is ENHRY and CDR2 is SYGVKD in the germline V gene. The CDR3 nucleotides read TGTGCCATCAGTCACGGGGGGGACACTGAAGCTTTCTTT. Its translation is CAISHGGDTEAFF.

This clone was counted only a few times. This chain links TRBV18 with TRBJ2-1; D may be TRBD1 (5 bases). The V end was cut by 3 bases, the J end by 0 bases, with 15 bases between. Germline CDR1 reads KGHSH; CDR2 reads LQKENI. This CDR3 spans 17 amino acids. CDR3 in DNA: TGTGCCAGCTCACCTAGAGACAGTTATAGCTCCTACAATGAGCAGTTCTTC. The encoded protein is CASSPRDSYSSYNEQFF.

The chain is built from TRBV5-1 and TRBJ2-1, with TRBD1 identical over 9 bases. The CDR3 spans 14 residues. CDR1 and CDR2 from the germline V gene are SGHRS and YFSETQ. J lost 1 base, V lost 6 bases, and 2 bases had no gene match. CDR3 protein: CASKTGGSYNEQFF. The CDR3 coding sequence is TGCGCCAGCAAGACAGGGGGTTCCTACAATGAGCAGTTCTTC.

The V call is TRBV5-1, the J call TRBJ1-1; 10 nucleotides line up with TRBD1. CDR1 and CDR2 (germline): SGHRS, YFSETQ. Unmatched junction bases numbered 3, after V lost 4 bases and J lost 3 bases. CDR3 size: 14 residues. The CDR3 sequence: CASSRTGGDTEAFF. The CDR3 DNA follows: TGCGCCAGCAGCAGGACAGGGGGAGACACTGAAGCTTTCTTT.

The V and J genes are TRBV5-1 and TRBJ1-1; a weak D match, TRBD1 (6 bases). This CDR3 is built from 14 residues. V lost 9 bases and J 4 bases, leaving 19 bases between the germline ends. In germline, CDR1 is SGHRS, CDR2 YFSETQ. As DNA, the CDR3 is TGCGCCACCAGGGGCCCGGGCGGGGGCACTGAAGCTTTCTTT. It codes for CATRGPGGGTEAFF.

The genes are TRBV7-9 and TRBJ2-1; weak D call: TRBD1 (5 bases). The CDR3 contains 16 residues. V was cut by 5 bases and J by 1 base, with 15 bases left in between. Germline values: CDR1 SEHNR, CDR2 FQNEAQ (reference sequence). The CDR3: CASSTPTVPSYNEQFF. In DNA, the CDR3 is TGTGCCAGCAGCACCCCGACAGTTCCTTCCTACAATGAGCAGTTCTTC.

The V and J genes are TRBV7-3 and TRBJ2-3; TRBD2 agrees at 9 bases. Germline values: CDR1 SGHTA, CDR2 FQGTGA. The CDR3 is 16 amino acids. The V and J ends lost 5 bases and 5 bases, in that order; junction bases with no gene match: 11. CDR3 loop: CASSLPGAGGLDTQYF. CDR3 DNA: TGTGCCAGCAGCCTCCCCGGAGCGGGGGGCCTAGATACGCAGTATTTT.

This chain links TRBV10-2 with TRBJ2-1; the D is unclear. The length of the CDR3 is 11 residues. Germline-derived CDR1 and CDR2 are WSHSY and SAAADI. Trimming pared 8 bases from V and 9 bases from J, leaving 11 bases between. The chain's CDR3 is CASAGSGEQFF. CDR3 nucleotide sequence: TGCGCCAGCGCCGGGTCCGGTGAGCAGTTCTTC.

The CDR3: CASSFSTGDSGYTF. For the CDR3, the DNA is TGTGCCAGCAGTTTCAGCACAGGGGATAGTGGCTACACCTTC. This chain links TRBV27 with TRBJ1-2, with 7 bases matching TRBD1. CDR1 MNHEY and CDR2 SMNVEV come from the germline V gene (reference sequence). The CDR3 is 14 amino acids. V lost 3 bases, J lost 7 bases, and 8 bases stayed unmatched.

This chain uses TRBV2 with TRBJ1-2; the D gene is possibly TRBD1 (6 bases). The V and J ends lost 5 bases and 4 bases respectively, with 11 bases between them. Per germline, CDR1 SNHLY and CDR2 FYNNEI. The CDR3 spans 13 residues. The CDR3 protein is CASSLTGPYGYTF. The CDR3 DNA reads TGTGCCAGCAGTCTGACAGGACCCTATGGCTACACCTTC.

The chain employs TRBV6-6 and TRBJ1-1; no firm D call. The CDR3 loop spans 15 amino acids. The V gene's germline CDR1 is MNHNY and CDR2 SVGAGI (reference sequence). V lost 6 bases and J 0 bases, leaving 14 bases between the germline ends. The CDR3 region is CASRPAGSMNTEAFF. The CDR3 bases are TGTGCCAGCAGACCCGCCGGGAGCATGAACACTGAAGCTTTCTTT.

This sequence joins TRBV2 and TRBJ1-5; possibly TRBD1 for D (6 bases). Trimming left V 7 bases short and J 4 bases short, with 11 bases between. CDR1 and CDR2 (germline): SNHLY, FYNNEI. This CDR3 comprises 13 residues. CDR3 protein: CASKGTLNQPQHF. The DNA of the CDR3 is TGTGCCAGCAAGGGGACATTAAATCAGCCCCAGCATTTT.

The genes are TRBV6-2 or TRBV6-3 and TRBJ2-1; D is unresolved. Looked up from germline, CDR1 is MNHEY and CDR2 is SVGEGT. The germline V and J ends were trimmed by 6 bases and 2 bases, with 14 bases remaining between them. The CDR3 has 15 amino acids. This chain's CDR3 is CASSQLRLAYNEQFF. CDR3 DNA sequence: TGTGCCAGCAGCCAACTACGACTTGCCTACAATGAGCAGTTCTTC.

Here the CDR3 reads CASSLTRGARNTEAFF. The CDR3 DNA sequence: TGTGCCAGCAGCTTAACGCGGGGGGCGCGAAACACTGAAGCTTTCTTT. The chain combines TRBV5-4 with TRBJ1-1; a possible D gene is TRBD1 (6 bases). Trimming removed 2 bases at V and 2 bases at J, with 16 bases between. The V gene's germline CDR1 is SGHNT and CDR2 YYREEE (reference sequence). The CDR3 has 16 residues. Together with reference TRBV5-4 and TRBJ1-1, the CDR3 gives the full variable domain: ETGVTQSPTHLIKTRGQQVTLRCSSQSGHNTVSWYQQALGQGPQFIFQYYREEENGRGNFPPRFSGLQFPNYSSELNVNALELDDSALYLCASSLTRGARNTEAFFGQGTRLTVV.